This T cell receptor beta chain was obtained from a study of CD8 T cells in Susac syndrome. Looking at the study overall: Sequencing included Susac syndrome patients, five or six of them with active disease and about eight in remission.

A quantity of about 0.45 to 1 ug RNA underwent reverse transcription using random hexamers. TCRdb reprocessed the immunoSEQ multiplex PCR reads via MiXCR and lists one record per CDR3 protein. The sample lists 150,000 or so distinct CDR3 sequences; 90% to 95% were seen once. TEMRA cells were FACS-enriched and CD8+ and CD4+ T cells negatively isolated. With 6 bases removed from V and 1 base from J, the gap between germline ends came to 12 bases. Germline V lookup: CDR1 DFQATT, CDR2 SNEGSKA (reference sequence). CDR3 size: 13 residues. This TCR derives from a human donor with Susac syndrome. Sequencing was performed on CD4+ T cells from PBMCs. V and J are TRBV20-1 and TRBJ1-1, with D tentatively TRBD1 (6 bases). The CDR3 reads CSAPGQSNTEAFF. CDR3 nucleotide sequence: TGCAGTGCACCCGGACAGTCGAACACTGAAGCTTTCTTT.